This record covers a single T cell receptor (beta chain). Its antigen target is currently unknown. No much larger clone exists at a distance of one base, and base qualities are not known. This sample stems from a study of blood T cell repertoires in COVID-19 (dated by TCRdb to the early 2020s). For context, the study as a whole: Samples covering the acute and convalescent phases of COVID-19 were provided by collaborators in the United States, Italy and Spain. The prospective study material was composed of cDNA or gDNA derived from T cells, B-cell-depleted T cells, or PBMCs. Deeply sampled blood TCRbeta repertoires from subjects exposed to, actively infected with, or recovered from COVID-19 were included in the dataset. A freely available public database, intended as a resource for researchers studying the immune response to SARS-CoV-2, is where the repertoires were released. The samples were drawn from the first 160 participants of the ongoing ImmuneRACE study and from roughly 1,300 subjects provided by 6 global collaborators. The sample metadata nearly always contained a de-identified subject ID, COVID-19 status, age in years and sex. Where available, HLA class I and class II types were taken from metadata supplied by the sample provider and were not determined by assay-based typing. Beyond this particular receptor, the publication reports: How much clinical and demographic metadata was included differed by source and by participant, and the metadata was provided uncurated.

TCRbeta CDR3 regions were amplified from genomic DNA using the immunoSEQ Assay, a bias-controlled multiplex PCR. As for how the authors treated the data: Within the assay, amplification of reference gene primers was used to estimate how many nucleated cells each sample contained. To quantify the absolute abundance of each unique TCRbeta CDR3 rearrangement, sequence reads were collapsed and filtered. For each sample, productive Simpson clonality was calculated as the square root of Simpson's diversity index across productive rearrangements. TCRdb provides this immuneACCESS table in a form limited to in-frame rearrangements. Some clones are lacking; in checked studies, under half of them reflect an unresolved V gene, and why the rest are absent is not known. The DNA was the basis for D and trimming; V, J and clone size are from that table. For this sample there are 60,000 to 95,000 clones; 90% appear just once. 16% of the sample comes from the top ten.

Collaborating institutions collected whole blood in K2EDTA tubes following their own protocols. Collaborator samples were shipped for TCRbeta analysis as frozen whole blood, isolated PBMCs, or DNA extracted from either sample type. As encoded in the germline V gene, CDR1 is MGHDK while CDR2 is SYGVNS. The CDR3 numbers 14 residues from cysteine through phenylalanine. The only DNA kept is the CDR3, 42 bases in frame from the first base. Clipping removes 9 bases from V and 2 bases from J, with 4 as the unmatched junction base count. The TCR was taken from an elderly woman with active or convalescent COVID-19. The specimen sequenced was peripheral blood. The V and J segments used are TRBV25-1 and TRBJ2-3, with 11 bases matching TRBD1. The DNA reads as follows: TGTGCCAGTGGACAGGGGGCAAACACAGATACGCAGTATTTT. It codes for CASGQGANTDTQYF.